This T cell receptor (beta chain) stems from a study of T cells in women clearing cervical HPV infection. Study-wide background: Case blood was drawn when the lesion was first found; control blood after infection became undetectable. Regarding the study as a whole: Repertoire richness, not evenness, was significantly elevated in CIN3+ cases versus controls.

Trimming took 5 bases from V and 3 from J; bases not matched to a gene: 6. Germline V gene sequence: CDR1 GTSNPN, CDR2 SVGIG (reference sequence). CDR3 length: 13 residues. With regard to this clone: Its antigen is unknown. Coverage ceases 3 residues before the CDR3 finishes, and the germline J gene fills in the end.

Repertoires were generated with immunoSEQ multiplex PCR, while TCRdb's copy carries only in-frame clones and drops some. The sample's table shows 45,000 to 55,000 clones. Each participant carried one incident cervical HPV16 infection only. Sequencing was performed on blood buffy coat. The TCR was taken from a woman between 18 and 70 years old with a cervical HPV16 infection that either progressed to CIN3+ or cleared (not recorded which). The chain has TRBV30 and TRBJ1-2, with 7 positions matching TRBD1. The sequenced part of the CDR3 DNA is TGTGCCTGGGACAGGGAATCCCACTATGGC. Its protein is CAWDRESHYG. The whole CDR3 reads CAWDRESHYGYTF.